The clone carrying this TCR beta chain was observed a handful of times. The source of the sample is a study of identical twins. Trimming removed 5 bases from V and 1 base from J, with 8 bases in between. The CDR3 extends over 13 amino acids. Germline assignment: CDR1 KGHDR and CDR2 SFDVKD. TCRdb re-analysed the 5' RACE reads in MiXCR, keeping a single row per CDR3 protein. The sample lists approximately 230,000 distinct CDR3 sequences; more than 12% were seen once. The specimen sequenced was memory (CD45RO+) T cells sorted from blood. This clonotype was sampled from a young woman in good health. The V call is TRBV24-1, the J call TRBJ2-7; D might be TRBD1 (5 bases). The CDR3 loop reads CATSAAGSYEQYF. The CDR3 DNA is TGTGCCACCAGTGCTGCAGGGTCCTACGAGCAGTACTTC.